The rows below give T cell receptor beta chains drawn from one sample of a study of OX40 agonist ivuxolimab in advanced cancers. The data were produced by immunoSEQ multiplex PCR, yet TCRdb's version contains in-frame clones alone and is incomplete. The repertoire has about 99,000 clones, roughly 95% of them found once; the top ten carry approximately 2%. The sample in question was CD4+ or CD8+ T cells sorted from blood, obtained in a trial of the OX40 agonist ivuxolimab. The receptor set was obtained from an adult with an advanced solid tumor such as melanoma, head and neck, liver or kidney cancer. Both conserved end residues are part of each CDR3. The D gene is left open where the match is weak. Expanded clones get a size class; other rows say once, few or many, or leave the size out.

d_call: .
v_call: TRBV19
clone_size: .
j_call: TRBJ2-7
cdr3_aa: CASLGPTYEQYF
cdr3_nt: TGTGCCAGTCTGGGGCCCACCTACGAGCAGTACTTC

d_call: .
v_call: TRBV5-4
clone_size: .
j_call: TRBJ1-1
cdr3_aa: CASSLVGTSHLNTEAFF
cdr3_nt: TGTGCCAGCAGCTTAGTGGGCACCAGCCACCTGAACACTGAAGCTTTCTTT

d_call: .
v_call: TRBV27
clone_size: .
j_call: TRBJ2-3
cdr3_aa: CASSLTISSTDTQYF
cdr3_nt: TGTGCCAGCAGTTTGACAATATCTAGCACAGATACGCAGTATTTT

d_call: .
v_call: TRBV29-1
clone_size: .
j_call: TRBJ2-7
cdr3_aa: CSVGKDRVYEQYF
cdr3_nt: TGCAGCGTTGGGAAGGACAGAGTCTACGAGCAGTACTTC

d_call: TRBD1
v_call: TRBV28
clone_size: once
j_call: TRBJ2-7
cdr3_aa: CASSYTGGSYEQYF
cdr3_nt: TGTGCCAGCAGTTACACAGGGGGCTCCTACGAGCAGTACTTC

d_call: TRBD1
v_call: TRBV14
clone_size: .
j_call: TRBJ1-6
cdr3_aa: CASSWGQGWNSPLHF
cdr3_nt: TGTGCCAGCAGCTGGGGACAGGGGTGGAATTCACCCCTCCACTTT

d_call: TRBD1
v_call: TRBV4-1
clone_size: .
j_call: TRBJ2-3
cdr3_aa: CASSQGQGRDTQYF
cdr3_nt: TGCGCCAGCAGCCAAGGACAGGGTAGAGATACGCAGTATTTT

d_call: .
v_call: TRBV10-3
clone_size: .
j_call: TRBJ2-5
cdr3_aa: CAISEPRTSETQYF
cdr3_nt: TGTGCCATCAGTGAGCCACGGACCTCGGAGACCCAGTACTTC

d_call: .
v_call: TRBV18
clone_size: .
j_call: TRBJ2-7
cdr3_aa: CASSPVAVTSSYEQYF
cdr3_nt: TGTGCCAGCTCACCCGTAGCGGTAACCTCCTCCTACGAGCAGTACTTC

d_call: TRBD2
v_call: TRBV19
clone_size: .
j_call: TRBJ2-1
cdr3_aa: CASSIGGGALNEQFF
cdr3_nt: TGTGCCAGTAGTATAGGCGGGGGGGCCCTTAATGAGCAGTTCTTC

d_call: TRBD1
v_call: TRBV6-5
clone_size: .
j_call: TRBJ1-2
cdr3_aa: CASSPSNTGDDGYTF
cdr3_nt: TGTGCCAGCAGTCCCTCAAATACAGGGGACGATGGCTACACCTTC

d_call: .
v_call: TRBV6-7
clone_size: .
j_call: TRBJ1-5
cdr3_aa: CASSYRSRQPQHF
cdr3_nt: TGTGCCAGCAGTTACCGATCACGCCAGCCCCAGCATTTT

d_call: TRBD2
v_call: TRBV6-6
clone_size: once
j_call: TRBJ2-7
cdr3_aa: CASSQTSGGYYEQYF
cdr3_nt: TGTGCCAGCAGCCAAACAAGCGGGGGTTACTACGAGCAGTACTTC

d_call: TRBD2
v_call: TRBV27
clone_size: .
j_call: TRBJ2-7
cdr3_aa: CASSLASGGIYEQYF
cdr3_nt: TGTGCCAGCAGTTTAGCTAGCGGGGGGATCTACGAGCAGTACTTC

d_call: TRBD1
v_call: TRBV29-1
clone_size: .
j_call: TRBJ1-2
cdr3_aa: CSVEIFDRGDYGYTF
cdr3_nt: TGCAGCGTTGAAATTTTTGACAGGGGGGACTATGGCTACACCTTC

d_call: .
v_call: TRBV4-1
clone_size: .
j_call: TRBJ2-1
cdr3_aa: CASSQVVRTSYNEQFF
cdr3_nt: TGCGCCAGCAGCCAAGTAGTAAGGACATCCTACAATGAGCAGTTCTTC

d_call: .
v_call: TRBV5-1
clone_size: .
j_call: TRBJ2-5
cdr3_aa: CASSPVTQQETQYF
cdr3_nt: TGCGCCAGCAGCCCAGTGACGCAGCAAGAGACCCAGTACTTC

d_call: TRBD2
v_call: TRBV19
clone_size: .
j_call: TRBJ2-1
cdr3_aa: CASSPGLAGVRFF
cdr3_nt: TGTGCCAGTAGTCCTGGACTAGCGGGAGTACGGTTCTTC

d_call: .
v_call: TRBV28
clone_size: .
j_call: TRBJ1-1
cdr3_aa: CASSPTGNTEAFF
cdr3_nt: TGTGCCAGCAGCCCCACAGGGAACACTGAAGCTTTCTTT

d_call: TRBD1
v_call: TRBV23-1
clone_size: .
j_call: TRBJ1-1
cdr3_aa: CASPGGRMNTEAFF
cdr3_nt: TGCGCCTCTCCAGGGGGACGAATGAACACTGAAGCTTTCTTT

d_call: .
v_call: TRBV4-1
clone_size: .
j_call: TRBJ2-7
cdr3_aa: CASSPTTGATYEQYF
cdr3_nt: TGCGCCAGCAGCCCGACCACCGGGGCCACCTACGAGCAGTACTTC

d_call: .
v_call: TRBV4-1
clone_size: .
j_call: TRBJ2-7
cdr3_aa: CASSQDFGVGSEQYF
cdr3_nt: TGCGCCAGCAGCCAAGATTTCGGGGTTGGATCCGAGCAGTACTTC

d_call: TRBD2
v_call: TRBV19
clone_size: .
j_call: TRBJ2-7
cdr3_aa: CASSNLLADDLYEQYF
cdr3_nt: TGTGCCAGTAGTAACCTTCTAGCGGACGACCTCTACGAGCAGTACTTC

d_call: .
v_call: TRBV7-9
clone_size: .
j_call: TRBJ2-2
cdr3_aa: CASSSEGAGTGELFF
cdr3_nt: TGTGCCAGCAGCTCGGAGGGCGCAGGCACCGGGGAGCTGTTTTTT

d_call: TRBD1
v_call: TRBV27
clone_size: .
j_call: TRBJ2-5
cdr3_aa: CASSLARWDRDETQYF
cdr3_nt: TGTGCCAGCAGTTTAGCTAGATGGGACAGGGACGAGACCCAGTACTTC

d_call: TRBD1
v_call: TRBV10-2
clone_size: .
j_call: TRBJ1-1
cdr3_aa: CASYPDRESNTEAFF
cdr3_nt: TGCGCCAGCTATCCCGACAGGGAATCGAACACTGAAGCTTTCTTT

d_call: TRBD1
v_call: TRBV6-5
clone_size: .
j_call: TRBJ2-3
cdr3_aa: CASSQGADTQYF
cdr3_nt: TGTGCCAGCAGTCAGGGGGCAGATACGCAGTATTTT

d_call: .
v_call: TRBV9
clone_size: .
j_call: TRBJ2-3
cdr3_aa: CASSVGEDTQYF
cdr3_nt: TGTGCCAGCAGCGTAGGAGAGGATACGCAGTATTTT

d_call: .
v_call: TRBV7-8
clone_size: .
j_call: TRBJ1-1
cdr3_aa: CASSSGRLTESEAFF
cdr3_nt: TGTGCCAGCAGCTCGGGACGGCTCACAGAGTCTGAAGCTTTCTTT

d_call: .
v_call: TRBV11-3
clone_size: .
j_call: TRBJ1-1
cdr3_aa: CASSSGGDHTEAFF
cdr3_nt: TGTGCCAGCAGCTCCGGGGGGGATCACACTGAAGCTTTCTTT

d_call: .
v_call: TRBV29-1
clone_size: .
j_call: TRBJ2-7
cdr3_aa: CSVEDSSSSYEQYF
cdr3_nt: TGCAGCGTTGAAGATAGTAGTTCGTCCTACGAGCAGTACTTC

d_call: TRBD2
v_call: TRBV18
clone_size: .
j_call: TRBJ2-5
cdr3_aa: CASSPTSGSGETQYF
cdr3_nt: TGTGCCAGCTCACCAACTAGCGGGAGTGGAGAGACCCAGTACTTC

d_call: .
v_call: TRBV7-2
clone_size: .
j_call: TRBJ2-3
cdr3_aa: CASSLLGGTDTQYF
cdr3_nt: TGTGCCAGCAGCTTACTCGGGGGAACAGATACGCAGTATTTT

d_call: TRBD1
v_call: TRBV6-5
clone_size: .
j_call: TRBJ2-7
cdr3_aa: CASSPGTGRYEQYF
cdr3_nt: TGTGCCAGCAGTCCCGGGACAGGCCGCTACGAGCAGTACTTC

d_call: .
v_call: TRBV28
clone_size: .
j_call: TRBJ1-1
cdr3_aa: CASSFFTNTEAFF
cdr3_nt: TGTGCCAGCAGTTTTTTCACGAACACTGAAGCTTTCTTT

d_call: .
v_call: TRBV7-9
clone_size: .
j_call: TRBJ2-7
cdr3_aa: CASSAPDREGYEQYF
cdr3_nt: TGTGCCAGCAGCGCCCCTGACAGGGAGGGATACGAGCAGTACTTC

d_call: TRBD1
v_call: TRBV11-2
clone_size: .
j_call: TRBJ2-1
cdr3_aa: CASSYGTAYNEQFF
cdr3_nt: TGTGCCAGCAGCTACGGGACAGCCTACAATGAGCAGTTCTTC

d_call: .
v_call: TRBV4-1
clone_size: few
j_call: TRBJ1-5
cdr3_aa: CASSQDLGNQPQHF
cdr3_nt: TGCGCCAGCAGCCAAGATCTAGGCAATCAGCCCCAGCATTTT